The T cell receptor beta chain under discussion was sequenced for a study of blood T cell repertoires in COVID-19. The CDR3 sequence is 15 residues long. Germline V gives CDR1 SEHNR, CDR2 FQNEAQ (reference sequence). V was clipped by 6 bases and J by 4 bases; unmatched bases: 10. Sequenced by immunoSEQ multiplex PCR; TCRdb stores in-frame clones only, minus some. The sample lists 250,000 to 300,000 clones, approximately 90% occurring once. Sample: peripheral blood. This chain connects TRBV7-9 to TRBJ2-7; TRBD1 aligns across 9 bases. The TCR was taken from a woman between 45 and 60 years old who had recovered from COVID-19. The CDR3: CASRPHRDRAYEQYF. The CDR3, as DNA: TGTGCCAGCAGGCCCCATCGGGACAGGGCTTACGAGCAGTACTTC.